One and the same sample provided the 10 T cell receptor beta chains below, sequenced in a study of tumor-infiltrating lymphocytes in localized non-small cell lung cancer. TCRdb's table, derived via immunoSEQ multiplex PCR, lists solely in-frame clones and lacks some. This repertoire shows some 14,000 clones, about 70% found once; its top ten account for around 4.1%. The specimen was lung tumor tissue. The source is a human donor with non-small cell lung cancer.

CDR3 sequence: CASSPLGTSASTDTQYF. The CDR3 coding sequence is TGTGCCAGCTCACCCCTCGGGACTTCAGCTAGCACAGATACGCAGTATTTT. The chain uses TRBV18 and TRBJ2-3, with D perhaps matching TRBD2 (6 bases). The CDR3 runs 17 residues. Germline CDR1 KGHSH, CDR2 LQKENI. Trimming removed 3 bases at V and 0 bases at J, with 16 bases between.

This rearrangement joins TRBV7-2 to TRBJ1-1, with unresolved D. Germline V gene lookup returns CDR1 SGHTA and CDR2 FQGNSA. V lost 1 base to trimming and J lost 2 bases, with 8 bases between them. This CDR3 has 14 residues. CDR3 nucleotides: TGTGCCAGCAGCTTAGGCCTCACTAACACTGAAGCTTTCTTT. Translating it yields CASSLGLTNTEAFF.

The J gene is TRBJ2-3, the V gene TRBV5-5; D not resolved. Trimming stripped 0 bases from V and 4 bases from J, with 3 bases between. The germline V gene encodes CDR1 SGHKS and CDR2 YYEKEE (reference sequence). The CDR3 consists of 12 residues. CDR3 protein: CASSLGADTQYF. DNA of the CDR3: TGTGCCAGCAGCTTGGGGGCAGATACGCAGTATTTT.

The V gene is TRBV6-4, the J gene TRBJ2-7; the D is unclear. Germline CDR1 reads MRHNA; CDR2 reads SNTAGT. The CDR3 runs to 15 residues. Trimming took 4 bases from V and 0 from J, leaving 13 bases between them. The CDR3 here is CASSAPGLFSYEQYF. CDR3 nucleotides: TGTGCCAGCAGTGCGCCCGGGTTGTTCTCCTACGAGCAGTACTTC.

The table lists this clone with a few counts. The chain employs TRBV20-1 and TRBJ2-5; D gene uncertain. Germline lookup yields CDR1 DFQATT and CDR2 SNEGSKA (reference sequence). This CDR3 has 10 residues. Trimming took 5 bases from V and 2 from J, leaving 3 bases between them. This CDR3 reads CSAQQETQYF. In nucleotides, the CDR3 is TGCAGTGCTCAACAAGAGACCCAGTACTTC.

This clone was found a few times. V usage is TRBV30 and J usage is TRBJ1-4, with TRBD1 as a possible D gene (6 bases). Trimming left V 7 bases short and J 5 bases short, with 11 bases between. This CDR3 contains 12 residues. The germline V gene has CDR1 GTSNPN and CDR2 SVGIG (reference sequence). The CDR3 reads CASQGRNEKLFF. In nucleotides, the CDR3 is TGTGCCTCGCAGGGGAGGAATGAAAAACTGTTTTTT.

The chain links TRBV28 to TRBJ1-3; D might be TRBD1 (5 bases). CDR1 and CDR2 (germline): MDHEN, SYDVKM. The V gene lost 6 bases and the J gene lost 8 bases, with 14 bases spanning the gap. The CDR3 length is 13 residues. DNA for the CDR3: TGTGCCAGCAGCTCAGGGATGGGTGACACCATATATTTT. It specifies CASSSGMGDTIYF.

The CDR3 coding sequence is TGTGCCTGCGCCCTGGGCGGGAGCTCCTATAATTCACCCCTCCACTTT. Amino acid sequence: CACALGGSSYNSPLHF. This sequence joins TRBV30 and TRBJ1-6; D not resolved. CDR1 is GTSNPN and CDR2 is SVGIG in the germline V gene (reference sequence). Trimming removed 6 bases at V and 0 bases at J, with 15 bases between. The CDR3 has 16 amino acids.

Details on this clone: In the same sample, other DNA sequences code for this CDR3. This rearrangement joins TRBV15 to TRBJ1-2; D is possibly TRBD1 (5 bases). Germline CDR1 and CDR2: LNHNV and YYDKDF (reference sequence). The CDR3 is made up of 16 amino acids. V lost 1 base and J lost 2, with 14 bases in between. CDR3 in amino acids: CATSRAGQGLNYGYTF. The CDR3 region has the DNA TGTGCCACCAGCAGAGCGGGTCAGGGCTTAAACTATGGCTACACCTTC.

The genes are TRBV7-6 and TRBJ2-7, with D maybe TRBD1 (5 bases). The CDR3 extends over 15 amino acids. Germline V gene data show CDR1 as SGHVS and CDR2 as FNYEAQ. V gave up 1 base and J gave up 3 bases, with 13 bases separating them. CDR3 in DNA: TGTGCCAGCAGCTTAGTGGCAGGGCAGGACTACGAGCAGTACTTC. Its protein is CASSLVAGQDYEQYF.